This T cell receptor (beta chain) comes out of a study of blood T cells in healthy people across ages. Next came a second PCR, run for about 7 to 12 cycles, which used a sample-barcoded 5' primer along with a J-beta primer mix. Every sample gave at least 2.5 million paired-end reads containing CDR3. TCRdb re-called the 5' RACE reads with MiXCR, one entry per CDR3 protein. The data hold roughly 680,000 distinct CDR3 sequences, with more than 45% observed a single time. This clonotype was counted many times. Its antigen is still unknown. Study-level points and caveats: Per-million-T-cell TCR beta diversity fell roughly linearly with age. There were more naive CD4+ cells and higher diversity in long-lived donors than in aged donors. TCR beta diversity was tightly associated with the proportion of naive T cells.

Sequenced sample: blood. This clonotype originated in a woman aged 80 or over in good health.

The CDR3 bases are TGTGCCAGCAGCCAAGGTCTCTATGAGCAGTTCTTC. Protein product: CASSQGLYEQFF. The chain carries TRBV14 and TRBJ2-1; the D is unclear. The CDR3 totals 12 residues. CDR1 is SGHDN, CDR2 FVKESK, per germline. Trimming left V 1 base short and J 8 bases short, with 6 bases between.